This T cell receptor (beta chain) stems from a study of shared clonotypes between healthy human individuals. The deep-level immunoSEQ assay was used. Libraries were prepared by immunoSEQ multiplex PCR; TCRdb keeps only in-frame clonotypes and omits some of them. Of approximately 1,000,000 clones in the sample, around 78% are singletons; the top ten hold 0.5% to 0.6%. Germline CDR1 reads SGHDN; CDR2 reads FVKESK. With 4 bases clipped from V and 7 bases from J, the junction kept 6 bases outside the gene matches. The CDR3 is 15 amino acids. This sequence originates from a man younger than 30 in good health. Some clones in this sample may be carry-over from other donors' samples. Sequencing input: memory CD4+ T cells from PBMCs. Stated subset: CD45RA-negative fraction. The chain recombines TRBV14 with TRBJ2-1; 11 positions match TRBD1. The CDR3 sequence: CASSRGTGGLNEQFF. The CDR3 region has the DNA TGTGCCAGCAGCCGAGGGACAGGGGGTTTGAATGAGCAGTTCTTC.